This T cell receptor beta chain was sequenced in a study of CD8 T cells in ankylosing spondylitis. Study-wide results and limits: Disease-linked clones displayed a CD8+ phenotype and appeared relatively rarely in peripheral blood. Earlier literature documents some of the motif variants in reactive arthritis synovial fluid and blood. For ankylosing spondylitis blood, a TCR beta motif of about 8 highly homologous variants appeared characteristic. Reportedly, matched ankylosing spondylitis synovial fluid was significantly enriched for disease-linked clones.

The CDR3 has 17 amino acids. CDR1 is SSHAT, CDR2 FNYEAQ, per germline (reference sequence). This clonotype was seen a few times. Its antigen is still unknown. One junction end does not reproduce the germline sequence, and a read error may be involved. As the method for making TCR beta libraries, quantitative 5'-RACE with molecular barcodes was used. MiXCR, applied by TCRdb to the 5' RACE reads, yields one record per CDR3 protein. The sample records around 390,000 distinct CDR3 sequences, about 20% being singletons. The sequencing sample was made of blood, either unsorted or a sorted T cell fraction (not recorded which). This receptor was taken from a male donor with ankylosing spondylitis. The gene calls are TRBV7-7 and TRBJ2-5; TRBD2 agrees at 11 bases. The CDR3 region is CASSPAPTSGIYETQYF. The CDR3 bases are TGTGCTAGCAGCCCAGCCCCGACTAGCGGGATATATGAGACCCAGTACTTC.